These 10 T cell receptor beta chains share one sample of origin, sequenced in a study of T cell changes during pregnancy in multiple sclerosis. Sequenced by immunoSEQ multiplex PCR; TCRdb stores in-frame clones only, minus some. The sample has fewer than 75,000 clones; 91% are singletons. This material consisted of CD8+ T cells from peripheral blood mononuclear cells, taken before pregnancy. These receptors were taken from a female donor with multiple sclerosis, enrolled in a pregnancy study.

The gene calls are TRBV6-5 and TRBJ1-4; no clear D gene. The germline V gene encodes CDR1 MNHEY and CDR2 SVGAGI. The CDR3 covers 13 residues. Trimming removed 8 bases at V and 0 bases at J, with 7 bases between. The CDR3 DNA reads TGTGCCAGCTCTCCGTCAACTAATGAAAAACTGTTTTTT. Its protein product is CASSPSTNEKLFF.

The rearrangement uses TRBV6-6 and TRBJ1-2; possibly TRBD1 for D (6 bases). Trimming removed 0 bases from V and 1 base from J, with 6 bases in between. Germline V gene data show CDR1 as MNHNY and CDR2 as SVGAGI (reference sequence). CDR3 length: 14 residues. The CDR3 sequence: CASSYSGHNYGYTF. CDR3 sequence (DNA): TGTGCCAGCAGTTACTCGGGACATAACTATGGCTACACCTTC.

The rearrangement links TRBV10-1 to TRBJ2-7; D is possibly TRBD1 (6 bases). V lost 6 bases and J 3 bases, leaving 15 bases between the germline ends. Germline CDR1 and CDR2: WNHNN and SYGVQD (reference sequence). This CDR3 has 14 amino acids. Here the CDR3 reads CASSSRDTVYEQYF. The CDR3 DNA reads TGCGCCAGCAGCTCCCGGGACACAGTCTACGAGCAGTACTTC.

This chain uses TRBV19 with TRBJ1-3; possibly TRBD1 for D (5 bases). Germline V gene lookup returns CDR1 LNHDA and CDR2 SQIVND (reference sequence). The CDR3 runs 15 residues. V lost 7 bases and J lost 2, with 15 bases in between. The chain's CDR3 is CASKEGPQPGNTIYF. The CDR3 DNA is TGTGCCAGTAAGGAGGGGCCCCAACCTGGAAACACCATATATTTT.

The gene calls are TRBV27 and TRBJ1-5; TRBD1 aligns across 7 bases. This CDR3 contains 15 residues. V trimming: 5 bases; J trimming: 5 bases; junction bases outside the gene matches: 9. Germline V gene data show CDR1 as MNHEY and CDR2 as SMNVEV (reference sequence). DNA for the CDR3: TGTGCCAGCAGTAAGGGCCAGGGGGTATATCAGCCCCAGCATTTT. This codes for CASSKGQGVYQPQHF.

The CDR3 loop is CASSSLPGTSGGDTGELFF. The CDR3 region has the DNA TGTGCCAGCAGCTCCCTCCCCGGGACTAGCGGGGGAGACACCGGGGAGCTGTTTTTT. The gene calls are TRBV5-4 and TRBJ2-2; 14 nucleotides align to TRBD2. Germline V CDR1 and CDR2: SGHNT, YYREEE (reference sequence). Trimming cost V 3 bases and J 3 bases; bases outside gene matches: 10. The CDR3 is made up of 19 amino acids. Together with reference TRBV5-4 and TRBJ2-2, the CDR3 gives the full variable domain: ETGVTQSPTHLIKTRGQQVTLRCSSQSGHNTVSWYQQALGQGPQFIFQYYREEENGRGNFPPRFSGLQFPNYSSELNVNALELDDSALYLCASSSLPGTSGGDTGELFFGEGSRLTVL.

The V call is TRBV19, the J call TRBJ2-7; 8 positions match TRBD1. The CDR3 length is 14 residues. Germline V gene lookup returns CDR1 LNHDA and CDR2 SQIVND (reference sequence). The junction had 3 bases not matched to a gene; V was cut back by 3 bases and J by 2 bases. The CDR3 region has the DNA TGTGCCAGTAGTATGACAGGGGATCCCTACGAGCAGTACTTC. It is translated as CASSMTGDPYEQYF.

J is TRBJ2-5 and V is TRBV13; 7 bases map to TRBD1. The CDR3 length is 17 residues. The V segment lost 4 bases and the J segment 5 bases; nucleotides outside the gene matches: 16. Per germline, CDR1 PRHDT and CDR2 FYEKMQ (reference sequence). The CDR3 is CASSSRYPGTEGETQYF. CDR3 sequence (DNA): TGTGCCAGCAGCTCCAGGTACCCCGGGACAGAGGGGGAGACCCAGTACTTC.

This clone was detected once. V usage is TRBV15 and J usage is TRBJ1-5; 9 bases fit TRBD1. The V and J ends lost 6 bases and 4 bases, in that order; junction bases with no gene match: 7. The germline V gene has CDR1 LNHNV and CDR2 YYDKDF (reference sequence). This CDR3 contains 15 residues. CDR3 residues: CATSTRQGVNQPQHF. The CDR3 region has the DNA TGTGCCACCAGTACAAGACAGGGGGTTAATCAGCCCCAGCATTTT.

The V and J genes are TRBV13 and TRBJ1-3; possibly TRBD1 for D (5 bases). CDR3 length: 15 amino acids. Germline V gene sequence: CDR1 PRHDT, CDR2 FYEKMQ (reference sequence). Trimming took 1 base from V and 8 from J, leaving 15 bases between them. The CDR3 nucleotides are TGTGCCAGCAGCTTAGCGTCGCAGGGCGAGCACACCATATATTTT. Its protein is CASSLASQGEHTIYF. Based on the CDR3 plus reference TRBV13 and TRBJ1-3, the full variable domain is AAGVIQSPRHLIKEKRETATLKCYPIPRHDTVYWYQQGPGQDPQFLISFYEKMQSDKGSIPDRFSAQQFSDYHSELNMSSLELGDSALYFCASSLASQGEHTIYFGEGSWLTVV.